The source of this TCR beta chain is a study of STAT5B mutations in CD4+ large granular lymphocyte leukemia. On this clone itself: Its specificity is not known.

Study-level results: No patients shared main leukemic clonotypes, though roughly 25% appeared at low frequency elsewhere.

Clones were read by immunoSEQ multiplex PCR, and TCRdb kept only the in-frame ones, dropping some. The data hold 30,000 to 40,000 clones, with about nine tenths observed a single time. Per the germline V gene, CDR1 is MGHDK and CDR2 is SYGVNS. V gave up 4 bases and J gave up 0 bases, with 16 bases separating them. The CDR3 spans 18 residues. The chain carries TRBV25-1 and TRBJ2-6; possibly TRBD1 for D (6 bases). Sample: CD4+ T cells from blood buffy coats. The sequence derives from a human donor in good health. CDR3 sequence: CASSVYTGIDSGANVLTF. In DNA form, the CDR3 reads TGTGCCAGCAGTGTGTATACAGGGATTGACTCTGGGGCCAACGTCCTGACTTTC.